A selection of T cell receptor beta chains follows, all from one sample in a study of graft-versus-host responses after intestinal transplantation. Produced via immunoSEQ multiplex PCR; TCRdb's table is partial and in-frame only. The sample carries roughly 99,000 clones, roughly 92% recorded once. No cognate antigen is known for these TCRs. Specimen: unstimulated CD8+ T cells sorted from spleen or lymph node cells, collected before transplant. Receptors were obtained from a human donor who was the organ donor for an intestinal transplant. Both conserved end residues are part of each CDR3. The D gene is left open where the match is weak. Clone size is given for some rows only: seen once, a few or many times, or a class if the clone is expanded.

D	length	size	V	J	DNA	CDR3
-	18	-	TRBV19	TRBJ2-1	TGTGCCAGTAGTATACTGTTTGGGAGGAAGAGCTCCTACAATGAGCAGTTCTTC	CASSILFGRKSSYNEQFF
TRBD2	15	-	TRBV7-8	TRBJ2-5	TGTGCCAGCAGCTGGGGACTAGCGGCACAAGAGACCCAGTACTTC	CASSWGLAAQETQYF
TRBD1	17	-	TRBV27	TRBJ2-7	TGTGCCAGCAGTAAACAACCCCTGGACAGGGTCTCCTACGAGCAGTACTTC	CASSKQPLDRVSYEQYF
-	20	-	TRBV29-1	TRBJ2-7	TGCAGCGCCTTCCTTACTACGTCGGTCCTCGTTGGAGAGGGGGACTACGAGCAGTACTTC	CSAFLTTSVLVGEGDYEQYF
TRBD1	13	-	TRBV7-9	TRBJ2-7	TGTGCCAGCAGCCACGACAGGGCCTACGAGCAGTACTTC	CASSHDRAYEQYF
-	11	few	TRBV29-1	TRBJ1-1	TGCAGCGTTGGGGCAGAGACTGAAGCTTTCTTT	CSVGAETEAFF
-	15	-	TRBV7-9	TRBJ2-7	TGTGCCAGCAGCTTAGCGGGGGGGCCCACCTACGAGCAGTACTTC	CASSLAGGPTYEQYF
-	16	once	TRBV14	TRBJ2-7	TGTGCCAGCAGCCAAGAACAGGAGCTCGATATCTACGAGCAGTACTTC	CASSQEQELDIYEQYF
-	13	-	TRBV5-1	TRBJ1-2	TGCGCCAGCAGCTTGGGCAGGGGCGACGGCTACACCTTC	CASSLGRGDGYTF
TRBD1	13	-	TRBV7-9	TRBJ1-2	TGTGCCAGCAGCGCCGGACAGGAGGTGGGCTACACCTTC	CASSAGQEVGYTF
-	20	-	TRBV2	TRBJ2-2	TGTGCCAGCAGTGGGAAGAAGGGGACCTCGCTAGCGCCAAACACCGGGGAGCTGTTTTTT	CASSGKKGTSLAPNTGELFF
TRBD2	18	-	TRBV10-3	TRBJ2-1	TGTGCCATCAGTGAGTCGTACGGGGGACTAGCACTAAGATATGAGCAGTTCTTC	CAISESYGGLALRYEQFF
TRBD1	11	-	TRBV20-1	TRBJ1-1	TGCAGTGCTAGGAGGGGGCCTGAAGCTTTCTTT	CSARRGPEAFF
-	17	-	TRBV28	TRBJ2-1	TGTGCCAGCCAAAATAGGAGGGGGCTATATGTAGACAATGAGCAGTTCTTC	CASQNRRGLYVDNEQFF
TRBD2	16	-	TRBV7-6	TRBJ2-1	TGTGCCAGCAGCCCCAGGACTAGCGGGAGCCTCGATGAGCAGTTCTTC	CASSPRTSGSLDEQFF
-	10	-	TRBV30	TRBJ1-3	TGTGCCTGGTCGGGAAACACCATATATTTT	CAWSGNTIYF
TRBD2	16	few	TRBV4-1	TRBJ2-7	TGCGCCAGCAGCCATGGTTTAGCGGGCGCGTCCTACGAGCAGTACTTC	CASSHGLAGASYEQYF
TRBD2	15	-	TRBV15	TRBJ2-7	TGTGCCACCAGCAGAGTTCGAGCGGGGCCCTACGAGCAGTACTTC	CATSRVRAGPYEQYF
TRBD1	16	once	TRBV7-3	TRBJ1-1	TGTGCCAGCAGCTTTGGAGTGCAGGGGGTGAACACTGAAGCTTTCTTT	CASSFGVQGVNTEAFF
-	18	-	TRBV25-1	TRBJ2-6	TGTGCCAGCAGTGAGCTGCGACTCAGGGCACCTGGGGCCAACGTCCTGACTTTC	CASSELRLRAPGANVLTF
TRBD1	16	-	TRBV5-4	TRBJ1-2	TGTGCCAGCAGCTTCGGGACAGGGATCTTTAACTATGGCTACACCTTC	CASSFGTGIFNYGYTF
-	14	-	TRBV5-1	TRBJ2-7	TGCGCCAGCAGCTTTCTGGACAGCTCCTACGAGCAGTACTTC	CASSFLDSSYEQYF
-	13	-	TRBV23-1	TRBJ2-7	TGCGCCAGCGATCAGGAGCGGAGGAGAGAGCAGTACTTC	CASDQERRREQYF
TRBD1	23	-	TRBV5-1	TRBJ2-6	TGCGCCAGCAGCTATGGGGTAGGACAGGGCCCAACTATTGACCTCTCTGGGGCCAACGTCCTGACTTTC	CASSYGVGQGPTIDLSGANVLTF
TRBD2	15	-	TRBV4-1	TRBJ2-7	TGCGCCAGCAGCCAGTCTAGCGGGAGTGGCTACGAGCAGTACTTC	CASSQSSGSGYEQYF
-	16	once	TRBV28	TRBJ1-4	TGTGCCAGCAGTTTATTTTCACGGAGAACTAATGAAAAACTGTTTTTT	CASSLFSRRTNEKLFF
-	15	-	TRBV5-8	TRBJ2-7	TGTGCCAGCAGCAACGAGGGGGAGGGCCCCTACGAGCAGTACTTC	CASSNEGEGPYEQYF
-	18	-	TRBV28	TRBJ1-1	TGTGCCAGCAGCTCCACCATGACCACAGGGACGGTGAACACTGAAGCTTTCTTT	CASSSTMTTGTVNTEAFF
-	15	-	TRBV11-2	TRBJ2-1	TGTGCCAGCAGCGGGGGACTCGGTGGCTACAATGAGCAGTTCTTC	CASSGGLGGYNEQFF
TRBD2	15	once	TRBV5-1	TRBJ2-3	TGCGCCAGCAGCTTGGAAAGACTAGCAACAGATACGCAGTATTTT	CASSLERLATDTQYF
-	15	-	TRBV5-4	TRBJ2-3	TGTGCCAGCAGCTTGGAGGGGCCCAGCACAGATACGCAGTATTTT	CASSLEGPSTDTQYF
TRBD2	16	-	TRBV13	TRBJ2-3	TGTGCCAGCAGCCCGAACCTGCGGGGGGCCGTAGATACGCAGTATTTT	CASSPNLRGAVDTQYF
-	15	-	TRBV7-9	TRBJ1-5	TGTGCCAGCAGCATCTCGGACCTCAGGGGTCAGCCCCAGCATTTT	CASSISDLRGQPQHF
TRBD1	16	-	TRBV6-5	TRBJ1-2	TGTGCCAGCAGTTACTGGGACAGGGGGTATGGCTATGGCTACACCTTC	CASSYWDRGYGYGYTF
-	15	-	TRBV7-6	TRBJ2-3	TGTGCCAGCAGCTTACTGGTGACTAGAACAGATACGCAGTATTTT	CASSLLVTRTDTQYF
-	13	-	TRBV27	TRBJ1-1	TGTGCCAGCAGTTATCAGGGAGGGGCTGAAGCTTTCTTT	CASSYQGGAEAFF
-	13	-	TRBV19	TRBJ2-7	TGTGCCAGTAACTTAGCGGCCGGCTACGAGCAGTACTTC	CASNLAAGYEQYF
TRBD2	14	-	TRBV30	TRBJ2-1	TGTGCCTGGAGTCTGGGACTAGCAGACAATGAGCAGTTCTTC	CAWSLGLADNEQFF
-	14	-	TRBV2	TRBJ1-3	TGTGCCCGCCAGACAGTTCCTTCTGGAAACACCATATATTTT	CARQTVPSGNTIYF
-	13	-	TRBV6-1	TRBJ1-1	TGTGCCAGCAGTGAACAGGGTTTCACTGAAGCTTTCTTT	CASSEQGFTEAFF
TRBD1	16	-	TRBV5-5	TRBJ2-7	TGTGCCAGCAGCGAGGGACAGCCCTTTTACTCCTACGAGCAGTACTTC	CASSEGQPFYSYEQYF
TRBD1	15	-	TRBV28	TRBJ2-1	TGTGCCAGCATCTTATCCGGGACAGGGGTCGATGAGCAGTTCTTC	CASILSGTGVDEQFF
TRBD1	19	once	TRBV19	TRBJ1-5	TGTGCCAGTAGTATCTTACCCCTCCACCAGGGGGTTATGAGTCAGCCCCAGCATTTT	CASSILPLHQGVMSQPQHF
-	14	-	TRBV7-7	TRBJ2-5	TGTGCTAGCAGCTTAGCGCGGGACCAAGAGACCCAGTACTTC	CASSLARDQETQYF
-	12	few	TRBV2	TRBJ2-7	TGTGCCAGCACACAGGGCGCGAACGAGCAGTACTTC	CASTQGANEQYF
-	15	-	TRBV6-1	TRBJ2-1	TGTGCCAGCAGTGAACTGGCAGGGAAAGGCAATGAGCAGTTCTTC	CASSELAGKGNEQFF
-	13	-	TRBV28	TRBJ2-7	TGTGCCAGCAGTGCGGGCATCTCCTACGAGCAGTACTTC	CASSAGISYEQYF
TRBD1	16	-	TRBV2	TRBJ1-1	TGTGCCAGCAGTGAAACTTACAGGGGCGGGGTCGCTGAAGCTTTCTTT	CASSETYRGGVAEAFF
-	14	-	TRBV29-1	TRBJ1-1	TGCAGCGTTGAAGTGCACAGGTGGAACACTGAAGCTTTCTTT	CSVEVHRWNTEAFF
TRBD2	18	-	TRBV12-5	TRBJ2-6	TGTGCTAGTGGTTTCGGACTAGCATCCGTCTCTGGGGCCAACGTCCTGACTTTC	CASGFGLASVSGANVLTF
-	16	-	TRBV29-1	TRBJ2-1	TGCAGCGTTGAAAGTGCCGGGACGGGAGTTTACAATGAGCAGTTCTTC	CSVESAGTGVYNEQFF
TRBD2	16	-	TRBV19	TRBJ2-1	TGTGCCAGTAGTATATCTCGGACTAGCGGCCACAATGAGCAGTTCTTC	CASSISRTSGHNEQFF
-	17	-	TRBV28	TRBJ1-1	TGTGCCAGCAGCTCTTCTTTCGTCGGGGGTGCAGGCACTGAAGCTTTCTTT	CASSSSFVGGAGTEAFF
-	21	-	TRBV30	TRBJ1-4	TGTGCCTGGAGTGTACTAGTTGGAGGAGGGAGTGGAGCTACGATTAATGAAAAACTGTTTTTT	CAWSVLVGGGSGATINEKLFF
-	14	-	TRBV15	TRBJ1-2	TGTGCCACCTCTCCGGGTTTCGCGGCTTATGGCTACACCTTC	CATSPGFAAYGYTF
TRBD1	13	few	TRBV27	TRBJ1-4	TGTGCCAGGGACAGGGAGGGGGATGAAAAACTGTTTTTT	CARDREGDEKLFF
-	15	-	TRBV5-6	TRBJ2-7	TGTGCCAGCAGTCCGGGACTGCCTTACTCTAGCGAGCAGTACTTC	CASSPGLPYSSEQYF
-	13	-	TRBV29-1	TRBJ2-1	TGCAGCGCAAGGGGGGGGTCCTACAATGAGCAGTTCTTC	CSARGGSYNEQFF
-	13	-	TRBV27	TRBJ2-7	TGTGCCAGCAGTTTATCTTTCGACTACGAGCAGTACTTC	CASSLSFDYEQYF
-	18	-	TRBV4-1	TRBJ2-7	TGCGCCAGCAGCCAAGATATCAGGACTCAGGTCGGGGGAGAGGAGCAGTACTTC	CASSQDIRTQVGGEEQYF